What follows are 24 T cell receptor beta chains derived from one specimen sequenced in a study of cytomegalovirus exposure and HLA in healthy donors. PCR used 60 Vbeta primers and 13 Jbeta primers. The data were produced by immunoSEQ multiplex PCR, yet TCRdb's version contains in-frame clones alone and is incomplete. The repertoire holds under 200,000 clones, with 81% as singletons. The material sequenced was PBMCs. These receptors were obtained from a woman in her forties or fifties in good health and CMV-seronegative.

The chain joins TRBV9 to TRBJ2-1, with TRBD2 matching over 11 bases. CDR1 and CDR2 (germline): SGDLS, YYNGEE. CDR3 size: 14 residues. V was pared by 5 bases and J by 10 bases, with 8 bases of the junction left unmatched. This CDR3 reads CASSFSGRALEQFF. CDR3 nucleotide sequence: TGTGCCAGCAGTTTTAGCGGGAGGGCCCTCGAGCAGTTCTTC.

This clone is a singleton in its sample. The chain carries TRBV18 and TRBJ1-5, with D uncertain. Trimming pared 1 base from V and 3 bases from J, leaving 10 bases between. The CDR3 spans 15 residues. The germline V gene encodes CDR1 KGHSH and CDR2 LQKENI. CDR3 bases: TGTGCCAGCTCACCACAGGAGATCAACAATCAGCCCCAGCATTTT. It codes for CASSPQEINNQPQHF.

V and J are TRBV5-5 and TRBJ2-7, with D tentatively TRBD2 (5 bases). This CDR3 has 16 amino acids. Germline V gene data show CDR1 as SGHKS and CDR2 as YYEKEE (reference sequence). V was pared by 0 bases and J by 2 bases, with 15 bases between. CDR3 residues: CASSLASRGGPYEQYF. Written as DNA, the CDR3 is TGTGCCAGCAGCTTGGCCTCGCGCGGAGGACCCTACGAGCAGTACTTC.

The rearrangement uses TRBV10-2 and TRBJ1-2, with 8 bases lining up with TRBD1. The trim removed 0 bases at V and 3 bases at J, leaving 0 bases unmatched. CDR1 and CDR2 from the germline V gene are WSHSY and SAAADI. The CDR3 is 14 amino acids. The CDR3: CASSESTGDYGYTF. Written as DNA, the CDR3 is TGCGCCAGCAGTGAGTCGACAGGGGACTATGGCTACACCTTC.

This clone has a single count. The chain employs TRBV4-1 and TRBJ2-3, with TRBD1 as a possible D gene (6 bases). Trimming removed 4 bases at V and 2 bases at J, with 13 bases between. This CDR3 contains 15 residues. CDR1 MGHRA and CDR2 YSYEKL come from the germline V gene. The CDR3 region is CASSPRTENTDTQYF. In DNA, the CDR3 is TGCGCCAGCAGCCCGCGGACAGAGAACACAGATACGCAGTATTTT.

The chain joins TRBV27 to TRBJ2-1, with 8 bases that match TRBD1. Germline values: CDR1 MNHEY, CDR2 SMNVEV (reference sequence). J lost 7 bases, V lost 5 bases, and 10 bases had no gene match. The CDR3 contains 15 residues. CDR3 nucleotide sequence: TGTGCCAGCAGTCTCAGGGGGCCAACAGGTAATGAGCAGTTCTTC. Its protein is CASSLRGPTGNEQFF.

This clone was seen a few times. CDR3 bases: TGCGCCAGCAGCCAAGATACGAGGAATTCAGATACGCAGTATTTT. Translation: CASSQDTRNSDTQYF. This chain uses TRBV4-3 with TRBJ2-3; D is unresolved. Trimming cost V 0 bases and J 4 bases, with 11 bases left between them. The CDR3 loop spans 15 amino acids. Per the germline V gene, CDR1 is LGHNA and CDR2 is YSLEER.

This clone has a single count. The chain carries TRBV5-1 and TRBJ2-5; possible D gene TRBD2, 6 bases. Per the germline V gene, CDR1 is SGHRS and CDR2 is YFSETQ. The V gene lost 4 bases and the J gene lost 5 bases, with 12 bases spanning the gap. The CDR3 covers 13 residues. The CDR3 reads CASSAGPAETQYF. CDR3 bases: TGCGCCAGCAGCGCGGGACCCGCGGAGACCCAGTACTTC.

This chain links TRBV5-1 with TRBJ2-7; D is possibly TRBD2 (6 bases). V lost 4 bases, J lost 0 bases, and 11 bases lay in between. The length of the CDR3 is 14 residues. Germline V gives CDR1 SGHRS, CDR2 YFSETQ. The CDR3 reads CASSPPGSSYEQYF. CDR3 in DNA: TGCGCCAGCAGCCCCCCCGGGAGCTCCTACGAGCAGTACTTC.

The CDR3 sequence: CASSLGTGVLKLFF. Here the CDR3 DNA reads TGTGCCAGCAGTTTAGGGACAGGGGTTTTGAAACTGTTTTTT. This chain uses TRBV6-5 with TRBJ1-4; 10 positions match TRBD1. This CDR3 comprises 14 residues. CDR1 is MNHEY, CDR2 SVGAGI, per germline. Losses at the gene ends were 4 bases for V and 11 bases for J; bases not matched to a gene: 7.

The CDR3 is CASRKTGTGNKAFF. The CDR3 DNA sequence: TGTGCCAGCAGAAAAACCGGGACAGGGAATAAAGCTTTCTTT. The chain couples TRBV6-5 to TRBJ1-1; 9 bases line up with TRBD1. Trimming at V came to 6 bases and at J to 9 bases, leaving 11 bases not matched to a gene. The CDR3 has 14 residues. CDR1 is MNHEY and CDR2 is SVGAGI in the germline V gene.

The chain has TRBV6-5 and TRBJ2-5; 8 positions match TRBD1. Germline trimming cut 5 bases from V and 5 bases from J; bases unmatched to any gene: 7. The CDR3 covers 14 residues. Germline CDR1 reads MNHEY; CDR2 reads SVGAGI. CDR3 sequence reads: CASSTSTGVETQYF. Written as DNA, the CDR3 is TGTGCCAGCAGTACCTCGACAGGGGTGGAGACCCAGTACTTC.

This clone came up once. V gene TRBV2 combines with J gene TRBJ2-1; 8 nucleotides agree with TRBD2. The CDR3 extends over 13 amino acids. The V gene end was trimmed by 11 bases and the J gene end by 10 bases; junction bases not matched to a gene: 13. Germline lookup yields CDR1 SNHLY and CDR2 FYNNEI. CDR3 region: CALRSGVLGEQFF. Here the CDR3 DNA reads TGTGCCCTCCGTAGCGGGGTTCTGGGGGAGCAGTTCTTC.

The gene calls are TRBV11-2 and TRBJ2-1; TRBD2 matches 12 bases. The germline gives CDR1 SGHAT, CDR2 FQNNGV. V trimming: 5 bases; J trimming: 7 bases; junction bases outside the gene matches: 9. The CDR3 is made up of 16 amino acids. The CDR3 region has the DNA TGTGCCAGCAGCCGAATGACTAGCGGGAGAGGTAATGAGCAGTTCTTC. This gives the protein CASSRMTSGRGNEQFF.

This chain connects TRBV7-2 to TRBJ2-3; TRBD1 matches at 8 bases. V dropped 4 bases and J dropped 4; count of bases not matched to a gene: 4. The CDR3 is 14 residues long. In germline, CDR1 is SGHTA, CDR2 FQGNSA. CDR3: CASSWRQGPDTQYF. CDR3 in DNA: TGTGCCAGCAGCTGGAGACAGGGGCCAGATACGCAGTATTTT. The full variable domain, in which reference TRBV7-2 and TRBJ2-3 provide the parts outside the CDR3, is GAGVSQSPSNKVTEKGKDVELRCDPISGHTALYWYRQSLGQGLEFLIYFQGNSAPDKSGLPSDRFSAERTGGSVSTLTIQRTQQEDSAVYLCASSWRQGPDTQYFGPGTRLTVL.

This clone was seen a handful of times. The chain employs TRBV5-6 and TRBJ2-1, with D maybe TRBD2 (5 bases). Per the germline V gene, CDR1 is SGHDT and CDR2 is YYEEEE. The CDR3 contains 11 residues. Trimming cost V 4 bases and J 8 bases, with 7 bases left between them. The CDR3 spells CASSRGDEQFF. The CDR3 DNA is TGTGCCAGCAGCCGGGGAGATGAGCAGTTCTTC.

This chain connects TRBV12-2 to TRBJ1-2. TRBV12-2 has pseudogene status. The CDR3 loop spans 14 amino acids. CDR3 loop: CASRLGRENYGYTF. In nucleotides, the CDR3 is TGTGCAAGTCGGCTAGGTCGTGAAAACTATGGCTACACCTTC.

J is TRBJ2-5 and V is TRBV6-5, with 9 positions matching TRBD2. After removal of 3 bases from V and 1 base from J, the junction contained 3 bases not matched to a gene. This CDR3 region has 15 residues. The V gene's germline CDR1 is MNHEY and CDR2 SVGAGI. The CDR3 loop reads CASSYLAGSQETQYF. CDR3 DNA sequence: TGTGCCAGCAGTTATCTAGCGGGAAGCCAAGAGACCCAGTACTTC.

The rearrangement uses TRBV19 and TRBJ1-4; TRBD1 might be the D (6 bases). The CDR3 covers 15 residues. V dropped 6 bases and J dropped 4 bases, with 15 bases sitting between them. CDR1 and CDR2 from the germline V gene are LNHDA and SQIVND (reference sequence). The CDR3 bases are TGTGCCAGTAGAGACAAGGGAGGGGGTAATGAAAAACTGTTTTTT. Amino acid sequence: CASRDKGGGNEKLFF.

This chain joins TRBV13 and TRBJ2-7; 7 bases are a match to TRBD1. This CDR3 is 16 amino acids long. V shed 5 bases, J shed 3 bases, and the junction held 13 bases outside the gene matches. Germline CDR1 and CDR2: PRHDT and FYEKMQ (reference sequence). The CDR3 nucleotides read TGTGCCAGCAGCATAAGTACCGGGACAGAGTTCTACGAGCAGTACTTC. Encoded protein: CASSISTGTEFYEQYF. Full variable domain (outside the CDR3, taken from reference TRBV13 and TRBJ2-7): AAGVIQSPRHLIKEKRETATLKCYPIPRHDTVYWYQQGPGQDPQFLISFYEKMQSDKGSIPDRFSAQQFSDYHSELNMSSLELGDSALYFCASSISTGTEFYEQYFGPGTRLTVT.

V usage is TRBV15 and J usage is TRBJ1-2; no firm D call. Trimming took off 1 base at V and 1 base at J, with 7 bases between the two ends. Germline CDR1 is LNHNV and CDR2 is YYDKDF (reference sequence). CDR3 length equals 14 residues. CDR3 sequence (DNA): TGTGCCACCAGCAGAGTCGGGTTTAACTATGGCTACACCTTC. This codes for CATSRVGFNYGYTF.

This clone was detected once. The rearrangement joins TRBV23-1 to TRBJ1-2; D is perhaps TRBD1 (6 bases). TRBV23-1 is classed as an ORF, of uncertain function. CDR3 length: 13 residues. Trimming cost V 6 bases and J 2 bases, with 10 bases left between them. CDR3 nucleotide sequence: TGCGCCAGCAGACCGACAGGCAACTATGGCTACACCTTC. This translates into CASRPTGNYGYTF.

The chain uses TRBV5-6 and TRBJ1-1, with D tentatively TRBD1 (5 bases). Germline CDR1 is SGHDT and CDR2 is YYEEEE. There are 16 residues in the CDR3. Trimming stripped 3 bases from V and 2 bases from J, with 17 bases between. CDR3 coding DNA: TGTGCCAGCAGCTATTACGACAGTCGGCTAAACACTGAAGCTTTCTTT. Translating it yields CASSYYDSRLNTEAFF.

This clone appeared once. The DNA for the CDR3 is TGTGCCATCAGTGTATTTGACAGCGGAGGGGAGACCCAGTACTTC. It is translated as CAISVFDSGGETQYF. The chain recombines TRBV10-3 with TRBJ2-5, with a possible D match to TRBD2 (6 bases). V gave up 4 bases and J gave up 5 bases, with 17 bases separating them. The CDR3 contains 15 residues. Per germline, CDR1 ENHRY and CDR2 SYGVKD.